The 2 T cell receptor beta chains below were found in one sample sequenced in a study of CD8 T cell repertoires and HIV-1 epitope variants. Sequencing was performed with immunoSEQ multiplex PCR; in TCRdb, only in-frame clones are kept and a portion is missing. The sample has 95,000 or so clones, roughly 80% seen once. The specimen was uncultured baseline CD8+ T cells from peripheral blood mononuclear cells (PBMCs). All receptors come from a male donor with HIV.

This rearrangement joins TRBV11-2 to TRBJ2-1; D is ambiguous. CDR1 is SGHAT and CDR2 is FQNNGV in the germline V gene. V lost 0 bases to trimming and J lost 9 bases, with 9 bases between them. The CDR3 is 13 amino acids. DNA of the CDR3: TGTGCCAGCAGCTTAGACGGTGCCAGTGAGCAGTTCTTC. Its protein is CASSLDGASEQFF.

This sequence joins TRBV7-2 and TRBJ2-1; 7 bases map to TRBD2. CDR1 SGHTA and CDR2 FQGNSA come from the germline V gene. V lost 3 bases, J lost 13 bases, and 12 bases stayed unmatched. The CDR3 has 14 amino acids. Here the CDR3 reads CASSLKGEGTKQFF. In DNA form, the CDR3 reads TGTGCCAGCAGCTTGAAAGGGGAAGGGACTAAACAGTTCTTC.